This T cell receptor beta chain was sequenced in a study of PD-1 blockade in classical Hodgkin lymphoma. Only in-frame clones appear in the TCRdb table, and some are missing; sequencing was by immunoSEQ multiplex PCR. The profile shows approximately 23,000 clones, 90% to 95% of them singletons. General study results and limits: Why the repertoires differ is still unclear, perhaps disease activity or prior therapy. In newly diagnosed patients, baseline TCR diversity was reportedly below that of healthy donors.

In germline, CDR1 is SGHTA, CDR2 FQGNSA. This CDR3 region has 16 residues. Trimming took 3 bases from V and 0 from J, leaving 15 bases between them. Regarding time point: newly diagnosed, previously untreated cHL patient sample. Researchers report purifying CD4+ T cells from thawed PBMCs by magnetic negative selection. For comparison, PBMCs from newly diagnosed, untreated classical Hodgkin lymphoma were used. In regard to this clone: Its cognate antigen is unknown.

This TCR came from a human donor with classical Hodgkin lymphoma. The chain carries TRBV7-2 and TRBJ2-7; D not certain. Sequencing used CD4+ T cells from blood. The CDR3 sequence: CASSFDLIRSSYEQYF. The CDR3 nucleotides read TGTGCCAGCAGCTTTGACCTCATCCGGAGCTCCTACGAGCAGTACTTC.